Following are 12 T cell receptor beta chains from one sample sequenced in a study of shared clonotypes between healthy human individuals. The assay was immunoSEQ multiplex PCR, and TCRdb's table has in-frame clones only and misses some. The table shows about half a million clones, with 81% occurring only once. Specimen: PBMCs. The origin of the receptors is a woman aged 40 to 50 in good health. Some clones in this sample may be carry-over from other donors' samples.

This clone was seen just once. The rearrangement uses TRBV6-6 and TRBJ1-5, with D possibly matching TRBD1 (6 bases). Trimming took 4 bases from V and 4 from J, leaving 17 bases between them. CDR3 size: 16 residues. The germline V gene has CDR1 MNHNY and CDR2 SVGAGI (reference sequence). CDR3 bases: TGTGCCAGCAGTTCAGATCGAACAGGGCTGAATCAGCCCCAGCATTTT. It yields the protein CASSSDRTGLNQPQHF.

This chain connects TRBV5-6 to TRBJ2-2; the match to TRBD2 covers 11 bases. V dropped 1 base and J dropped 0; count of bases not matched to a gene: 5. Germline CDR1 and CDR2: SGHDT and YYEEEE. This CDR3 comprises 18 residues. The CDR3 reads CASSLWTSGHPNTGELFF. The CDR3 bases are TGTGCCAGCAGCTTGTGGACTAGCGGGCACCCGAACACCGGGGAGCTGTTTTTT.

V and J are TRBV7-9 and TRBJ2-7, with D perhaps TRBD1 (6 bases). The length of the CDR3 is 13 residues. CDR1 is SEHNR and CDR2 is FQNEAQ in the germline V gene (reference sequence). Trimming took off 6 bases at V and 0 bases at J, with 9 bases between the two ends. CDR3 DNA: TGTGCCAGCAGTAAGGACAGCTCCTACGAGCAGTACTTC. Translation gives CASSKDSSYEQYF.

Here the CDR3 DNA reads TGCGCCAGCAGCCAAGAGACAGGACGGGTACACCATGAGCAGTTCTTC. Its translation is CASSQETGRVHHEQFF. This chain uses TRBV4-1 with TRBJ2-1, with D possibly being TRBD1 (6 bases). The CDR3 runs to 16 residues. The germline V and J ends were trimmed by 0 bases and 8 bases, with 17 bases remaining between them. CDR1 and CDR2 (germline): MGHRA, YSYEKL.

V gene TRBV7-9 combines with J gene TRBJ2-4, with D perhaps given as TRBD1 or TRBD2 (5 bases each). The V gene lost 0 bases and the J gene lost 8 bases, with 11 bases spanning the gap. This CDR3 region has 14 residues. Germline-derived CDR1 and CDR2 are SEHNR and FQNEAQ (reference sequence). In DNA, the CDR3 is TGTGCCAGCAGCTTAGCGGTGGGACGGGACATTCAGTACTTC. This translates into CASSLAVGRDIQYF.

The V and J genes are TRBV7-9 and TRBJ2-4, with 12 bases that match TRBD2. The CDR3 has 15 amino acids. The trim removed 5 bases at V and 7 bases at J, leaving 6 bases unmatched. Germline V gene lookup returns CDR1 SEHNR and CDR2 FQNEAQ (reference sequence). CDR3 nucleotides: TGTGCCAGCAGCCAACTAGCGGGAGGTCCCAACATTCAGTACTTC. It is translated as CASSQLAGGPNIQYF.

J is TRBJ2-3 and V is TRBV18; TRBD2 aligns across 7 bases. The CDR3 is made up of 15 amino acids. The J segment lost 0 bases and the V segment lost 3 bases, leaving 3 bases of the junction unmatched. Germline V lookup: CDR1 KGHSH, CDR2 LQKENI. The CDR3 is CASSPPGLSTDTQYF. CDR3 DNA: TGTGCCAGCTCACCGCCGGGACTAAGCACAGATACGCAGTATTTT.

By share, this clone ranks as medium-sized. Distinct nucleotide sequences in the sample also encode this CDR3. V and J are TRBV18 and TRBJ1-2, with D unresolved. Germline CDR1 and CDR2: KGHSH and LQKENI. The CDR3 has 15 residues. V was shortened by 1 base and J by 0 bases, with 9 bases between the two germline ends. DNA of the CDR3: TGTGCCAGCTCACCACTGTCAGACGCTAACTATGGCTACACCTTC. Translating gives CASSPLSDANYGYTF.

This chain joins TRBV7-2 and TRBJ1-2; D gene ambiguous. This CDR3 is 14 amino acids long. Germline loops: CDR1 SGHTA, CDR2 FQGNSA. V lost 2 bases and J 1 base, leaving 8 bases between the germline ends. Written as DNA, the CDR3 is TGTGCCAGCAGCTTATATTGGGGTAACTATGGCTACACCTTC. Translated, it gives CASSLYWGNYGYTF.

This clone came up a few times. Only one base separates this from a far larger clonotype, so it likely reflects a read error. Other DNA variants within this sample encode the same CDR3. This chain joins TRBV11-2 and TRBJ1-1; D remains unclear. CDR3 length equals 13 residues. CDR1 is SGHAT and CDR2 is FQNNGV in the germline V gene. V lost 6 bases and J 1 base, leaving 9 bases between the germline ends. Here the CDR3 DNA reads TGTGCCAGCAGTCAGAGGGAGAACACTGAAGCTTTCTTT. Translating it yields CASSQRENTEAFF. The complete variable domain, with remaining parts taken from reference TRBV11-2 and TRBJ1-1, reads EAGVAQSPRYKIIEKRQSVAFWCNPISGHATLYWYQQILGQGPKLLIQFQNNGVVDDSQLPKDRFSAERLKGVDSTLKIQPAKLEDSAVYLCASSQRENTEAFFGQGTRLTVV.

Remarks on this clone: This may be a read error, as it is one base from a much larger clone. The chain recombines TRBV6-1 with TRBJ1-1; D remains ambiguous. This CDR3 has 13 amino acids. V was pared by 2 bases and J by 0 bases, with 4 bases between. Germline V gene data show CDR1 as MNHNS and CDR2 as SASEGT. CDR3 residues: CASSELVNTEAFF. CDR3 coding DNA: TGTGCCAGCAGTGAATTGGTGAACACTGAAGCTTTCTTT.

This clone was picked up one time. The chain recombines TRBV28 with TRBJ1-5; perhaps TRBD1 as D (5 bases). Trimming removed 3 bases from V and 11 bases from J, with 29 bases in between. This CDR3 has 18 residues. CDR1 is MDHEN, CDR2 SYDVKM, per germline. CDR3 loop: CASSFGPRRGSRQRAQHF. CDR3 sequence (DNA): TGTGCCAGCAGTTTTGGGCCCCGTAGGGGCAGCCGCCAACGGGCCCAGCATTTT.